This T cell receptor (beta chain) was identified in a study of patients and donors after allogeneic stem cell transplantation. MiXCR, run by TCRdb on the RT-PCR reads, gives a single entry per CDR3 protein. The sample carries about 110,000 distinct CDR3 sequences, approximately 40% recorded once. This CDR3 is 17 amino acids long. Trimming shortened V by 5 bases and J by 2 bases, and 20 bases separated the two germline ends. The germline V gene encodes CDR1 PRHDT and CDR2 FYEKMQ (reference sequence). In its sample, this clonotype was seen a few times. Sequenced material: blood, either unsorted or a sorted T cell fraction (not recorded which). This chain links TRBV13 with TRBJ2-3, with TRBD2 as a possible D gene (6 bases). This clonotype originated in a human donor who was either an allogeneic HSCT recipient or a stem cell or donor lymphocyte infusion donor (not recorded which). It is not recorded whose cells these are; they may come from a transplant donor. CDR3 nucleotides: TGTGCCAGCAGCCCTGGGACGACTAGTCTCCACACAGATACGCAGTATTTT. Residues: CASSPGTTSLHTDTQYF.